This TCR beta chain was observed in a study of cytomegalovirus exposure and HLA in healthy donors. Study at large: Inside one of the first data releases sat about 91 million unique TCRs taken from HLA-typed donors. Study conclusions and caveats: Immune exposure was documented only through CMV serostatus. Published work reported that the classifier diagnosed cytomegalovirus status with high specificity and sensitivity.

The CDR3 is 13 residues long. The ends were cut back, 1 base at V and 5 bases at J, with 6 bases in the middle. Germline-derived CDR1 and CDR2 are SGHTA and FQGNSA. As to this clone: Antigen: not known.

PCR used 60 Vbeta primers and 13 Jbeta primers. Sequenced by immunoSEQ multiplex PCR; TCRdb stores in-frame clones only, minus some. Among 35,000 to 50,000 clones listed, around 64% were seen once. The receptor's source is a human donor in good health. The sample taken for sequencing was PBMCs. The chain couples TRBV7-2 to TRBJ1-5, with unresolved D. In DNA form, the CDR3 reads TGTGCCAGCAGCTTAGACCAGGATCAGCCCCAGCATTTT. Translated: CASSLDQDQPQHF.